The 4 T cell receptor beta chains reported below all come from one sample, sequenced in a study of blood T cell repertoires in COVID-19. Clones were sequenced by immunoSEQ multiplex PCR, and TCRdb holds only the in-frame ones, with some missing. Of some 190,000 clones listed, around four fifths are singletons. Sequenced: peripheral blood. These receptors were obtained from a human donor in a cohort sampled during active COVID-19.

This chain links TRBV30 with TRBJ2-5; TRBD2 might be the D (5 bases). CDR1 GTSNPN and CDR2 SVGIG come from the germline V gene (reference sequence). This CDR3 spans 14 amino acids. The V end lost 0 bases, the J end lost 9 bases, and 17 bases lay between the germline ends. The CDR3 bases are TGTGCCTGGAGTGTACTCTCGCGGAACGGGGCCCAGTACTTC. As protein: CAWSVLSRNGAQYF.

The chain carries TRBV19 and TRBJ1-1, with TRBD1 matching over 7 bases. The CDR3 runs to 15 residues. V shed 7 bases and J 4 bases; nucleotides not matched to a gene: 12. CDR1 is LNHDA and CDR2 is SQIVND in the germline V gene (reference sequence). This chain's CDR3 is CASTAASTGFTEAFF. The CDR3 DNA follows: TGTGCCAGTACCGCCGCTTCGACAGGGTTCACTGAAGCTTTCTTT.

In nucleotides, the CDR3 is TGTGCCAGCAGTTGGAAGCCGCCGGGACTAGCGGGAACCTTCACAGATACGCAGTATTTT. Translation: CASSWKPPGLAGTFTDTQYF. The chain couples TRBV27 to TRBJ2-3; 13 nucleotides match TRBD2. CDR3 length: 20 residues. J lost 2 bases, V lost 4 bases, and 15 bases had no gene match. Germline V gene sequence: CDR1 MNHEY, CDR2 SMNVEV (reference sequence).

CDR3 in amino acids: CASSQPGGALGYTF. Here the CDR3 DNA reads TGTGCCAGCAGCCAGCCAGGGGGCGCGTTAGGCTACACCTTC. This chain uses TRBV3-1 (or the pseudogene TRBV3-2) with TRBJ1-2, with 8 bases aligning to TRBD1. From germline, CDR1 is LGHDT and CDR2 YNNKEL (reference sequence). The CDR3 has 14 residues. J lost 8 bases, V lost 3 bases, and 8 bases had no gene match.